The next 28 T cell receptor beta chains were all read from a single sample in a study of Tregs in tolerant kidney transplant recipients (dated by TCRdb to between 2017 and 2020). Which antigens these TCRs recognize remains unknown. The library relied on the immunoSEQ multiplex PCR assay. Here the immuneACCESS table is served through TCRdb, limited to in-frame sequences with V and J called. Missing clones are a known gap in these copies; in checked studies unresolved V genes cover under half, and the rest lacks a known reason. Across this sample there are around 21,000 clones, with around 71% seen only once. About 3.5% of the sample belongs to the ten largest clones. The sample consisted of Tregs from blood cultured with allogeneic cells. These receptors all come from a human donor in good health.

The rearrangement links TRBV19 to TRBJ1-5; D remains ambiguous. There are 14 residues in the CDR3. Germline V gene sequence: CDR1 LNHDA, CDR2 SQIVND (reference sequence). V lost 7 bases and J 4 bases, leaving 14 bases between the germline ends. The CDR3 nucleotides are TGTGCCAGTAATTTCGGCGGGTTAAATCAGCCCCAGCATTTT. Amino acid sequence: CASNFGGLNQPQHF.

The chain links TRBV7-9 to TRBJ2-7, with D tentatively TRBD1 or TRBD2 (5 bases each). The CDR3 length is 14 residues. Germline CDR1 and CDR2: SEHNR and FQNEAQ (reference sequence). The V end lost 5 bases, the J end lost 0 bases, and 11 bases lay between the germline ends. The CDR3 spells CASSRDRGSYEQYF. CDR3 DNA sequence: TGTGCCAGCAGCCGGGACCGCGGCTCCTACGAGCAGTACTTC.

This rearrangement joins TRBV15 to TRBJ1-1; no clear D gene. V shed 1 base and J shed 4 bases, with 16 bases lying between them. CDR1 LNHNV and CDR2 YYDKDF come from the germline V gene (reference sequence). CDR3 size: 16 residues. The CDR3 protein is CATSRVPRQARTEAFF. The CDR3 DNA sequence: TGTGCCACCAGCAGAGTGCCGAGGCAAGCCCGCACTGAAGCTTTCTTT.

The chain joins TRBV5-4 to TRBJ2-3, with TRBD2 identical over 8 bases. J was trimmed by 1 base and V by 0 bases; bases with no gene match: 1. This CDR3 has 15 amino acids. Germline CDR1 is SGHNT and CDR2 is YYREEE (reference sequence). CDR3 sequence: CASSLGSGGTDTQYF. The CDR3 DNA reads as TGTGCCAGCAGCTTGGGTAGCGGGGGCACAGATACGCAGTATTTT.

J is TRBJ1-5 and V is TRBV7-4; tentative D call: TRBD1 (6 bases). This CDR3 region has 18 residues. Between the trimmed V and J ends, which lost 10 bases and 6 bases, there was a span of 31 bases. The V gene's germline CDR1 is SGHVT and CDR2 SQSDAQ. In DNA, the CDR3 is TGTGCCATCCAAACGCCGCACAGGGCGAGGTTCGTCTGTCAGCCCCAGCATTTT. It codes for CAIQTPHRARFVCQPQHF.

The V and J genes are TRBV2 and TRBJ2-3, with D maybe TRBD1 (5 bases). The CDR3 covers 14 residues. V was pared by 6 bases and J by 3 bases, with 13 bases between. The germline V gene has CDR1 SNHLY and CDR2 FYNNEI. CDR3 sequence reads: CASRAGLSTDTQYF. Here the CDR3 DNA reads TGTGCCAGCAGGGCAGGGTTAAGTACAGATACGCAGTATTTT.

This chain connects TRBV29-1 to TRBJ1-2, with D hard to call. V lost 5 bases to trimming and J lost 6 bases, with 10 bases between them. The CDR3 totals 11 residues. The V gene's germline CDR1 is SQVTM and CDR2 ANQGSEA. The CDR3 region has the DNA TGCAGCGTTTCCCCATTTGATGGCTACACCTTC. Encoded protein: CSVSPFDGYTF.

The CDR3 is CAISRQGPQETQYF. The CDR3 nucleotides are TGTGCCATCAGCCGACAGGGACCTCAAGAGACCCAGTACTTC. The chain uses TRBV10-3 and TRBJ2-5; 7 positions agree with TRBD1. Germline CDR1 is ENHRY and CDR2 is SYGVKD. Trimming took 6 bases from V and 2 from J; bases not matched to a gene: 6. The CDR3 runs 14 residues.

The V gene is TRBV4-1, the J gene TRBJ1-3; D uncertain. Looked up from germline, CDR1 is MGHRA and CDR2 is YSYEKL. The CDR3 is 18 residues long. V shed 8 bases and J shed 0 bases, with 23 bases lying between them. The CDR3 DNA is TGCGCCAGCGGCCGGGCCCCCCGAGCATTAAGCTCTGGAAACACCATATATTTT. Amino acids: CASGRAPRALSSGNTIYF.

The V and J genes are TRBV23-1 and TRBJ2-1, with no clear D. TRBV23-1 is sorted into the ORF group, with uncertain function. The CDR3 totals 14 residues. Trimming stripped 8 bases from V and 3 bases from J, with 14 bases between. This chain's CDR3 is CASAPRQNYNEQFF. The CDR3 DNA reads as TGCGCCAGCGCCCCCCGGCAGAACTACAATGAGCAGTTCTTC.

The rearrangement uses TRBV5-1 and TRBJ2-1; 12 nucleotides match TRBD2. In germline, CDR1 is SGHRS, CDR2 YFSETQ. There are 16 residues in the CDR3. J gave up 7 bases and V 4 bases, and 9 bases lay outside the gene matches. For the CDR3, the DNA is TGCGCCAGCAGCCACTTTGGCCTAGCGGGGGGGAATGAGCAGTTCTTC. It codes for CASSHFGLAGGNEQFF. Filled out from reference TRBV5-1 and TRBJ2-1, the complete variable domain reads KAGVTQTPRYLIKTRGQQVTLSCSPISGHRSVSWYQQTPGQGLQFLFEYFSETQRNKGNFPGRFSGRQFSNSRSEMNVSTLELGDSALYLCASSHFGLAGGNEQFFGPGTRLTVL.

The V gene is TRBV6-6, the J gene TRBJ2-7, with D perhaps matching TRBD1 (7 bases). The germline V gene encodes CDR1 MNHNY and CDR2 SVGAGI (reference sequence). CDR3 size: 13 residues. The V end was cut by 6 bases, the J end by 2 bases, with 11 bases between. CDR3 loop: CASSAGQPYEQYF. In DNA form, the CDR3 reads TGTGCCAGCAGCGCGGGACAGCCCTACGAGCAGTACTTC.

The V and J genes are TRBV29-1 and TRBJ1-4, with D tentatively TRBD1 (6 bases). The length of the CDR3 is 14 residues. Trimming took off 4 bases at V and 8 bases at J, with 17 bases between the two ends. CDR1 is SQVTM and CDR2 is ANQGSEA in the germline V gene. CDR3 amino acids: CSVVVVGGREKLFF. In nucleotides, the CDR3 is TGCAGCGTTGTTGTTGTCGGGGGCCGGGAAAAACTGTTTTTT.

The V call is TRBV10-3, the J call TRBJ2-3, with 11 bases identical to TRBD2. The CDR3 length is 14 residues. The germline CDR1 and CDR2 sequences are ENHRY and SYGVKD. The V gene end was trimmed by 8 bases and the J gene end by 5 bases; junction bases not matched to a gene: 6. In DNA, the CDR3 is TGTGCCATCGGGGTAGCGGGGGGGGAAGATACGCAGTATTTT. Amino acids: CAIGVAGGEDTQYF.

This clone qualifies as medium-sized. This CDR3 reads CASSIRGPGNTIYF. As DNA, the CDR3 is TGTGCCAGTAGTATACGAGGGCCAGGAAACACCATATATTTT. The chain recombines TRBV19 with TRBJ1-3; D unclear. From germline, CDR1 is LNHDA and CDR2 SQIVND (reference sequence). This CDR3 comprises 14 residues. Trimming took 2 bases from V and 4 from J, leaving 9 bases between them.

V usage is TRBV5-1 and J usage is TRBJ2-7; 12 bases are shared with TRBD1. The CDR3 runs to 14 residues. The germline V gene encodes CDR1 SGHRS and CDR2 YFSETQ. The junction had 6 bases not matched to a gene; V was cut back by 4 bases and J by 7 bases. CDR3 nucleotide sequence: TGCGCCAGCAGCCAGGGACAGGGGGCGGGTGAGCAGTACTTC. Translated: CASSQGQGAGEQYF.

This clone was detected a few times. The chain employs TRBV19 and TRBJ2-7, with D possibly TRBD1 on 6 matching bases. Germline CDR1 LNHDA, CDR2 SQIVND (reference sequence). The CDR3 consists of 15 residues. V gave up 5 bases and J gave up 3 bases, with 17 bases separating them. The CDR3 DNA reads as TGTGCCAGTAGTCGCCTCCGAACAGGGTACTACGAGCAGTACTTC. It specifies CASSRLRTGYYEQYF.

This rearrangement joins TRBV29-1 to TRBJ1-2, with D perhaps matching TRBD1 (5 bases). This CDR3 has 15 amino acids. The V end was cut by 4 bases, the J end by 2 bases, with 17 bases between. Looked up from germline, CDR1 is SQVTM and CDR2 is ANQGSEA. CDR3 in DNA: TGCAGCGTTGTGGGGGGTGGGGCAGCGAACTATGGCTACACCTTC. This gives the protein CSVVGGGAANYGYTF.

This chain links TRBV9 with TRBJ2-7; D is possibly TRBD1 (5 bases). The germline V gene has CDR1 SGDLS and CDR2 YYNGEE. V shed 0 bases and J shed 2 bases, with 12 bases lying between them. The CDR3 consists of 15 residues. CDR3 region: CASSVVPGPTYEQYF. The DNA for the CDR3 is TGTGCCAGCAGCGTAGTCCCAGGGCCTACCTACGAGCAGTACTTC.

This clone was seen a handful of times. This sequence joins TRBV6-5 and TRBJ2-5; possible D gene TRBD1, 6 bases. V was clipped by 6 bases and J by 6 bases, with 17 bases between them. The CDR3 runs 14 residues. Germline values: CDR1 MNHEY, CDR2 SVGAGI. The CDR3 loop reads CASRITGMRKTQYF. The CDR3 DNA is TGTGCCAGCAGGATAACAGGGATGAGGAAGACCCAGTACTTC.

This chain joins TRBV19 and TRBJ1-2; TRBD1 agrees at 7 bases. The V gene end was trimmed by 4 bases and the J gene end by 0 bases; junction bases not matched to a gene: 5. The CDR3 is 15 residues long. Germline-derived CDR1 and CDR2 are LNHDA and SQIVND (reference sequence). CDR3 sequence (DNA): TGTGCCAGTAGTACCGGGACAGCGTCTAACTATGGCTACACCTTC. This translates into CASSTGTASNYGYTF.

This clone was counted between two and nine times. The chain links TRBV28 to TRBJ2-7; weak D call: TRBD1 (7 bases). This CDR3 region has 14 residues. Germline lookup yields CDR1 MDHEN and CDR2 SYDVKM. With 9 bases removed from V and 0 bases from J, the gap between germline ends came to 15 bases. CDR3 in DNA: TGTGCCAGTAGACAGGGAGGAATCTCCTACGAGCAGTACTTC. This translates into CASRQGGISYEQYF.

CDR3: CASSLGQVPWGYTF. The CDR3 DNA is TGCGCCAGCAGCTTGGGGCAGGTGCCCTGGGGCTACACCTTC. The chain carries TRBV5-1 and TRBJ1-2, with D unclear. Trimming removed 0 bases at V and 8 bases at J, with 14 bases between. Germline V gene sequence: CDR1 SGHRS, CDR2 YFSETQ. The CDR3 length is 14 residues. Drawing the rest from reference TRBV5-1 and TRBJ1-2, the complete variable domain is KAGVTQTPRYLIKTRGQQVTLSCSPISGHRSVSWYQQTPGQGLQFLFEYFSETQRNKGNFPGRFSGRQFSNSRSEMNVSTLELGDSALYLCASSLGQVPWGYTFGSGTRLTVV.

The chain carries TRBV6-5 and TRBJ1-5; 9 bases line up with TRBD1. Germline V lookup: CDR1 MNHEY, CDR2 SVGAGI. The ends lost 2 bases at V and 7 bases at J; junction bases unmatched: 3. The CDR3 totals 14 residues. CDR3 sequence: CASSYGQGRQPQHF. The DNA of the CDR3 is TGTGCCAGCAGTTACGGACAGGGGCGGCAGCCCCAGCATTTT.

V usage is TRBV5-4 and J usage is TRBJ2-5; 9 nucleotides line up with TRBD2. Germline CDR1 is SGHNT and CDR2 is YYREEE (reference sequence). With 0 bases clipped from V and 1 base from J, the junction kept 4 bases outside the gene matches. The length of the CDR3 is 16 residues. CDR3 sequence (DNA): TGTGCCAGCAGCTTGGGGCTAGCGGGAATCCAAGAGACCCAGTACTTC. This translates into CASSLGLAGIQETQYF.

The rearrangement links TRBV6-1 to TRBJ1-2; no reliable D call. This CDR3 is 11 amino acids long. V was cut by 7 bases and J by 9 bases, with 12 bases left in between. Germline V gene data show CDR1 as MNHNS and CDR2 as SASEGT. The CDR3 DNA follows: TGTGCCAGCACATCGCGGGATCGCTACACCTTC. This gives the protein CASTSRDRYTF.

The rearrangement joins TRBV5-1 to TRBJ1-4; no definite D call. V was trimmed by 4 bases and J by 1 base, leaving 14 bases between them. CDR3 length equals 16 residues. Germline values: CDR1 SGHRS, CDR2 YFSETQ. CDR3 DNA sequence: TGCGCCAGCAGCCTAACCAACAGCCGAACTAATGAAAAACTGTTTTTT. Translated, it gives CASSLTNSRTNEKLFF. Using reference TRBV5-1 and TRBJ1-4 for the parts outside the CDR3, the full variable domain is KAGVTQTPRYLIKTRGQQVTLSCSPISGHRSVSWYQQTPGQGLQFLFEYFSETQRNKGNFPGRFSGRQFSNSRSEMNVSTLELGDSALYLCASSLTNSRTNEKLFFGSGTQLSVL.

This sequence joins TRBV7-8 and TRBJ2-2; possible D gene TRBD1, 6 bases. The CDR3 is 14 residues long. Germline values: CDR1 SGHVS, CDR2 FQNEAQ. V lost 5 bases and J lost 6, with 13 bases in between. DNA for the CDR3: TGTGCCAGCAGCCCTACAGGGTTCCCCGGGGAGCTGTTTTTT. Protein: CASSPTGFPGELFF.